The clone carrying this T cell receptor (beta chain) was seen just once. Antigen unknown. The data were taken from a study of cytomegalovirus exposure and HLA in healthy donors. Overall study findings and caveats: A later analysis reportedly found fewer N-insertions in an Asian-associated ancestry cluster than the approximately 670-donor mean.

The PCR ran on 60 Vbeta and 13 Jbeta primers. TCRdb keeps only in-frame clones here, not all; method: immunoSEQ multiplex PCR. Of about 130,000 clones listed, around four fifths were seen once; the top ten hold about 11%. V was clipped by 2 bases and J by 4 bases; unmatched bases: 0. Germline CDR1 reads SGHDT; CDR2 reads YYEEEE. This CDR3 is built from 13 residues. This clonotype originated in a male donor in good health and CMV-seropositive. Input material: PBMCs. The gene calls are TRBV5-6 and TRBJ2-3; 8 nucleotides align to TRBD2. In DNA, the CDR3 is TGTGCCAGCAGCTTAGCGGGAGCAGATACGCAGTATTTT. This translates into CASSLAGADTQYF.